This T cell receptor (beta chain) is drawn from a study of circulating CD8 cells and anti-PD-1 response in melanoma. The overall study: Anti-PD-1 was first-line therapy for about 50% of the 13 patients.

In the case of this clonotype: Its cognate antigen is unknown. The germline gene is not matched at one end of the junction; a read error may be the cause.

CDR1 and CDR2 (germline): LNHDA, SQIVND (reference sequence). CDR3 length equals 13 residues. From live CD3+CD8+TCRalphabeta+ cells, four PD-1 and/or TIGIT subsets were sorted. The QIAseq Immune Repertoire TCR panel built the libraries from around 15 ng of total RNA. TCRdb re-derived calls from the reads in MiXCR, one entry per CDR3 protein. In the table there are roughly 800 distinct CDR3 sequences, approximately 8.4% of which are singletons. Study findings and constraints: Peptide assays on expanded sorted subsets replaced tumor-based reactivity testing.

The clonotype comes from a human donor with melanoma. Here the sequenced sample was CD8+ T cells from PBMCs, taken at baseline or after one month of anti-PD-1 therapy (not recorded which). The genes are TRBV19 and TRBJ2-1; D not resolved. The CDR3 bases are TGTGCCAGTAGTACAGCCCTATACAATGAGCGGTTCTTC. This encodes CASSTALYNERFF.